Given below is one T cell receptor beta chain in context. What it recognizes is unknown. The junction departs from the called germline gene at one end, perhaps through a read error. TCR beta CDR3 regions were amplified from RNA transcripts. HTBI primers were employed in a first-round RT-PCR of the TCR CDR3. TCRdb independently ran MiXCR on the multiplex PCR reads; one entry per CDR3 protein. The sample includes just over 550,000 distinct CDR3 sequences, 40% to 55% of them seen just once. The data belong to a study of T cells in Graves' hyperthyroidism and ophthalmopathy. Study conclusions and caveats: Through a model of 13 V-J features, ophthalmopathy was separated from stable hyperthyroidism.

Patients were excluded for uncontrolled infection, other autoimmune disease, pregnancy or lactation. This CDR3 is built from 12 residues. Germline values: CDR1 SGHTA, CDR2 FQGNSA. The chain is built from TRBV7-2 and TRBJ2-6; D is ambiguous. The specimen sequenced was peripheral blood or thyroid tissue (not recorded which). The sequence derives from a woman aged 18-35 years with Graves' hyperthyroidism. The CDR3 DNA reads as TGTGCCAGCAGTCTTGGGGACAACGTCCTGACTTTC. It codes for CASSLGDNVLTF.